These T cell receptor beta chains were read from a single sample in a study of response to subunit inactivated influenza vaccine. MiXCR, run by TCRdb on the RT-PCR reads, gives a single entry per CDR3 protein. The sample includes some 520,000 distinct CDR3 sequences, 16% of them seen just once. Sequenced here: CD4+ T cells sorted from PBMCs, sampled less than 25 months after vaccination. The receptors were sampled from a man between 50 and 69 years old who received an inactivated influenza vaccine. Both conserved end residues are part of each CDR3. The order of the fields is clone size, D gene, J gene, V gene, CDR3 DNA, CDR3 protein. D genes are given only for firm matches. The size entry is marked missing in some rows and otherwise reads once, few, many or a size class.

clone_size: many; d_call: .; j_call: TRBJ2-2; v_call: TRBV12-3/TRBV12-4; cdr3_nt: TGTGCCAGCACCCCCAGCCCGAACACCGGGGAGCTGTTTTTT; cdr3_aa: CASTPSPNTGELFF
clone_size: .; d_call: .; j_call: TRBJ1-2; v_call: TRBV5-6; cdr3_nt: TGTGCCAGCAGCCCGATCAAGGGTGGAGGCTACACCTTC; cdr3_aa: CASSPIKGGGYTF
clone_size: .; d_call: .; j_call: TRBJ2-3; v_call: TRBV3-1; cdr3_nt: TGTGCCAGCAGCCCGAACAGGAGGGAGGGCACAGATACGCAGTATTTT; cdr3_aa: CASSPNRREGTDTQYF
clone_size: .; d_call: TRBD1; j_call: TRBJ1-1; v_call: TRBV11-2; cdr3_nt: TGTGCCAGCAGCGAGTACGCCTTAGTTGTCACAGGGGTCGACACTGAAGCTTTCTTT; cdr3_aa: CASSEYALVVTGVDTEAFF
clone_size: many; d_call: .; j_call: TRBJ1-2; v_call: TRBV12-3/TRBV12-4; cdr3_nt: TGTGCCAGCAGTTTAGGGACACGGGGTGGCTACACCTTC; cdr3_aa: CASSLGTRGGYTF
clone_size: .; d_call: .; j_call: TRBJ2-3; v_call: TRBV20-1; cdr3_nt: TGCAGTGCTAGAGATAGTCTGAGGGGGGTAGGAGATACGCAGTATTTT; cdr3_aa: CSARDSLRGVGDTQYF
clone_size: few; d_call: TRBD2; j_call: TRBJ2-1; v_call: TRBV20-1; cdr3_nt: TGCAGTGCTAGACCTAGCGGACTCTCCTACAATGAGCAGTTCTTC; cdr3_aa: CSARPSGLSYNEQFF
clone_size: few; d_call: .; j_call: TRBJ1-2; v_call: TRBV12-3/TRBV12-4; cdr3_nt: TGTGCCAGCAGTTTTGGGGCCAGTTTGGGTGGCTACACCTTC; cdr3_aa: CASSFGASLGGYTF
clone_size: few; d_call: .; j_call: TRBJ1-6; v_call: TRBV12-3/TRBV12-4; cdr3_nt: TGTGCCAGCAGTTTGGACCTCGGGGGGCACTCCTATAATTCACCCCTCCACTTT; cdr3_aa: CASSLDLGGHSYNSPLHF
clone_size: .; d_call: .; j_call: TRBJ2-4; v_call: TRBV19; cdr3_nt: TGTGCCAGTAGTATAGATAGGGGTAGTATCGGCATTCAGTACTTC; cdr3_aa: CASSIDRGSIGIQYF
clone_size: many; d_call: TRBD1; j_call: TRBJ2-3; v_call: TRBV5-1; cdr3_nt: TGCGCCAGCAAGAGACAGGGGACAGATACGCAGTATTTT; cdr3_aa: CASKRQGTDTQYF
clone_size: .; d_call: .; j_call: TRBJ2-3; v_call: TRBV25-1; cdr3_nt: TGTGCCAGCAGTCCGTCAGGGGTGCAGCCCCAGTATTTT; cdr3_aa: CASSPSGVQPQYF
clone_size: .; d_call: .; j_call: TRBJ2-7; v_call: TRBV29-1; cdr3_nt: TGCAGCGTTGTTGGGACGGTCACCTACGAGCAGTACTTC; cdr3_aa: CSVVGTVTYEQYF
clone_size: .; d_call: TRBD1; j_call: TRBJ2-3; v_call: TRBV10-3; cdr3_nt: TGTGCCATCAGGAGGGGGACAGGTTCGTCAGATACGCAGTATTTT; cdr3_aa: CAIRRGTGSSDTQYF
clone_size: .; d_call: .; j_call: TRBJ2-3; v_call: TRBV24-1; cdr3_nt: TGTGCCACCAGTGACCCCCACTCTACTAGCACAGATACGCAGTATTTT; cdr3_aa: CATSDPHSTSTDTQYF
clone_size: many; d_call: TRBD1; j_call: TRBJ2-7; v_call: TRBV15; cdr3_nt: TGTGCCACCAGCAGAATTTGGGACAGGGGGCAACTTTTTGAGCAGTACTTC; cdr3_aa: CATSRIWDRGQLFEQYF
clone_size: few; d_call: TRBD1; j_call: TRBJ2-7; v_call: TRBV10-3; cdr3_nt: TGTGCCATCAGTGGACCGGGACAGGGAACCCTCGGTTCTTACGAGCAGTACTTC; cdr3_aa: CAISGPGQGTLGSYEQYF
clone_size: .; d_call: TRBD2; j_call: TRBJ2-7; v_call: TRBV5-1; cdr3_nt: TGCGCCAGCAGCCCGGGACTAGCGGGGGGGCAATACGAGCAGTACTTC; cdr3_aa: CASSPGLAGGQYEQYF
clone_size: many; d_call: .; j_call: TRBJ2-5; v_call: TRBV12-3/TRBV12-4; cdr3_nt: TGTGCCAGCAGCCGCAGGGGTGGAGAGACCCAGTACTTC; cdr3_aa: CASSRRGGETQYF
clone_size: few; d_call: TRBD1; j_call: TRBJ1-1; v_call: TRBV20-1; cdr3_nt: TGCAGTGCTACTTCCCGCAGGACAGGGATGTTGGCTTTCTTT; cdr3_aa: CSATSRRTGMLAFF
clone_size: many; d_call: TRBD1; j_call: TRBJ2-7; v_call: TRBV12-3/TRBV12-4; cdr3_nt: TGTGCCAGCGGCCTAAAATGGGGCAGGGGGTCCTACGAGCAGTACTTC; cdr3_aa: CASGLKWGRGSYEQYF
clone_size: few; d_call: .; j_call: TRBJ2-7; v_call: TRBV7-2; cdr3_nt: TGTGCCAGCAGCCTCGAGCTAGGAAAGCAGTACTTC; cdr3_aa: CASSLELGKQYF
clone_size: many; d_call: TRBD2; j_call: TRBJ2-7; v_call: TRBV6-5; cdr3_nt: TGTGCCAGCAGTTACCATCCTAGCGGGGCCTACGAGCAGTACTTC; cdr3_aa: CASSYHPSGAYEQYF
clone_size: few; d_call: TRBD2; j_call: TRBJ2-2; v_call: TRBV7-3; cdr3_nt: TGTGCCAGCAGCTTACTAGCGGGAGTTGTAACCGGGGAGCTGTTTTTT; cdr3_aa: CASSLLAGVVTGELFF
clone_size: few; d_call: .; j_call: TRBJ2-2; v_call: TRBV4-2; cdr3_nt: TGTGCCAGCAGTACGGACACGAGATGGCTAGGAACCGGGGAGCTGTTTTTT; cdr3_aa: CASSTDTRWLGTGELFF
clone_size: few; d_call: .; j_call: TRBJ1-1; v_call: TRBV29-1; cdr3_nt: TGCAGCGTTCAGGTGAACACTGAAGCTTTCTTT; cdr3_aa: CSVQVNTEAFF